Listed below are T cell receptor beta chains from one sample, sequenced in a study of graft-versus-host responses after intestinal transplantation. Data came from immunoSEQ multiplex PCR; TCRdb stores just in-frame clones and leaves some out. Of approximately 74,000 clones detected, about nine tenths appear once; the ten largest clones hold around 0.69%. Sequenced here: PBMCs, sampled 98 days after intestinal transplantation. The source is a human patient who received an intestinal transplant, so some T cells may come from the graft donor. CDR3s include the opening cysteine and the closing phenylalanine or tryptophan. A D gene is named only where the DNA matches it firmly. Part of the rows lack a size; the others show once, few, many or a class for expanded clones.

D	size	J	V	CDR3	DNA
TRBD1	NA	TRBJ1-5	TRBV19	CASNRDRENQPQHF	TGTGCCAGTAATCGCGACAGGGAGAATCAGCCCCAGCATTTT
NA	NA	TRBJ2-3	TRBV28	CASSLGSISTDTQYF	TGTGCCAGCAGTCTAGGGTCTATAAGCACAGATACGCAGTATTTT
NA	NA	TRBJ2-7	TRBV14	CASSILTRGSYEQYF	TGTGCCAGCAGCATATTGACCAGAGGGTCCTACGAGCAGTACTTC
NA	NA	TRBJ1-1	TRBV27	CASSPQREAFF	TGTGCCAGCAGTCCACAGAGGGAAGCTTTCTTT
TRBD2	NA	TRBJ2-1	TRBV6-5	CASSYPGGGRSEQFF	TGTGCCAGCAGTTACCCCGGCGGGGGACGCAGTGAGCAGTTCTTC
TRBD1	few	TRBJ2-7	TRBV6-6	CASSYSQEGAREQYF	TGTGCCAGCAGTTACTCCCAAGAGGGGGCGCGTGAGCAGTACTTC
NA	NA	TRBJ1-1	TRBV6-4	CASSEARPLNTEAFF	TGTGCCAGCAGTGAGGCAAGACCCTTGAACACTGAAGCTTTCTTT
TRBD1	NA	TRBJ2-7	TRBV6-1	CASTTGGAGEQYF	TGTGCCAGCACGACAGGGGGAGCGGGCGAGCAGTACTTC
NA	NA	TRBJ2-1	TRBV4-2	CASSLRNEQFF	TGTGCCAGCAGCCTAAGGAATGAGCAGTTCTTC
NA	NA	TRBJ1-4	TRBV11-3	CASSLGVRAANEKLFF	TGTGCCAGCAGCTTAGGTGTGCGGGCGGCTAATGAAAAACTGTTTTTT
NA	NA	TRBJ2-4	TRBV18	CASSPKELAVPQYF	TGTGCCAGCTCACCGAAAGAGCTAGCTGTCCCTCAGTACTTC
NA	NA	TRBJ2-1	TRBV27	CASSSDSSNEQFF	TGTGCCAGCAGTTCGGATTCATCCAATGAGCAGTTCTTC
TRBD2	NA	TRBJ2-2	TRBV9	CASSPGAGGPDGELFF	TGTGCCAGCAGCCCGGGAGCGGGGGGGCCTGACGGGGAGCTGTTTTTT
NA	NA	TRBJ2-7	TRBV28	CAIGRVNYYEQYF	TGTGCCATCGGGCGGGTTAACTACTACGAGCAGTACTTC
NA	NA	TRBJ2-7	TRBV27	CASKSLGSAYEQYF	TGTGCCAGCAAATCTCTGGGTTCAGCCTACGAGCAGTACTTC
TRBD1	NA	TRBJ1-5	TRBV27	CASSPGDSLNQPQHF	TGTGCCAGCAGTCCAGGGGACAGCCTCAATCAGCCCCAGCATTTT
NA	NA	TRBJ2-2	TRBV5-1	CASSSPTGELFF	TGCGCCAGCAGCTCCCCAACCGGGGAGCTGTTTTTT
TRBD2	NA	TRBJ2-1	TRBV7-9	CASSLAGTRISNEQFF	TGTGCCAGCAGCTTAGCAGGGACTAGGATCTCCAATGAGCAGTTCTTC
NA	NA	TRBJ2-6	TRBV4-2	CASSQDPRFPLSGANVLTF	TGTGCCAGCAGCCAAGATCCAAGGTTCCCTCTCTCTGGGGCCAACGTCCTGACTTTC
TRBD2	NA	TRBJ2-3	TRBV10-2	CASSPLAASTDTQYF	TGCGCCAGCAGTCCCCTAGCGGCTAGCACAGATACGCAGTATTTT
NA	NA	TRBJ1-4	TRBV5-1	CASSSEGTTNEKLFF	TGCGCCAGCAGCTCCGAAGGTACAACTAATGAAAAACTGTTTTTT
TRBD2	NA	TRBJ2-1	TRBV7-9	CASSRLAGSSYNEQFF	TGTGCCAGCAGTCGACTAGCGGGGAGCTCCTACAATGAGCAGTTCTTC
NA	once	TRBJ2-2	TRBV6-6	CASSYGGSNTGELFF	TGTGCCAGCAGTTATGGGGGATCGAACACCGGGGAGCTGTTTTTT
TRBD1	NA	TRBJ2-7	TRBV4-1	CASSQVGQGDLYEQYF	TGCGCCAGCAGCCAAGTTGGACAGGGGGATCTCTACGAGCAGTACTTC
NA	once	TRBJ1-1	TRBV5-5	CASSLGRLNTEAFF	TGTGCCAGCAGCTTGGGACGGTTGAACACTGAAGCTTTCTTT
TRBD1	NA	TRBJ2-1	TRBV10-3	CAISQGQGNEQFF	TGTGCCATCAGCCAGGGACAGGGCAATGAGCAGTTCTTC
NA	NA	TRBJ1-2	TRBV18	CASSPAGKGYGYTF	TGTGCCAGCTCACCGGCAGGGAAGGGCTATGGCTACACCTTC
TRBD2	once	TRBJ2-1	TRBV9	CASSVGLAGGHNEQFF	TGTGCCAGCAGCGTAGGACTAGCGGGAGGGCACAATGAGCAGTTCTTC
TRBD2	NA	TRBJ2-3	TRBV7-6	CASSTRPGLAKDTQYF	TGTGCCAGCAGCACCCGGCCGGGACTAGCGAAAGATACGCAGTATTTT
NA	NA	TRBJ1-4	TRBV6-5	CASSDVRDGEKLFF	TGTGCCAGCAGTGATGTAAGGGATGGTGAAAAACTGTTTTTT
TRBD2	NA	TRBJ2-7	TRBV28	CASSFLYTLAGLYEQYF	TGTGCCAGCAGTTTCCTCTATACCCTAGCGGGGCTCTACGAGCAGTACTTC
TRBD2	NA	TRBJ2-5	TRBV6-5	CASSYSGTGETQYF	TGTGCCAGCAGTTATAGCGGGACGGGGGAGACCCAGTACTTC
TRBD1	NA	TRBJ2-6	TRBV5-1	CASSTRGPGANVLTF	TGCGCCAGCAGCACCAGGGGGCCTGGGGCCAACGTCCTGACTTTC
NA	NA	TRBJ2-1	TRBV2	CASSETAPWDEQFF	TGTGCCAGCAGTGAAACGGCCCCCTGGGATGAGCAGTTCTTC
TRBD2	NA	TRBJ2-7	TRBV4-1	CASTPWVSGRAYEQYF	TGCGCCAGCACCCCCTGGGTAAGCGGGAGGGCCTACGAGCAGTACTTC
NA	NA	TRBJ2-2	TRBV30	CACPCGNTGELFF	TGTGCCTGCCCCTGTGGGAACACCGGGGAGCTGTTTTTT
NA	NA	TRBJ1-2	TRBV6-1	CASSEQGTRDGYTF	TGTGCCAGCAGTGAACAGGGGACCCGTGATGGCTACACCTTC
NA	NA	TRBJ2-1	TRBV15	CATSTTRAGTNYNEQFF	TGTGCCACCAGCACCACCCGGGCGGGGACCAATTACAATGAGCAGTTCTTC
TRBD2	NA	TRBJ2-1	TRBV7-6	CASSPLAGGPGEQFF	TGTGCCAGCAGCCCCCTAGCGGGGGGGCCGGGTGAGCAGTTCTTC
NA	once	TRBJ2-7	TRBV27	CASSHQGYEQYF	TGTGCCAGCAGCCACCAGGGCTACGAGCAGTACTTC
TRBD2	NA	TRBJ2-3	TRBV6-9	CASNQRELITDTQYF	TGTGCCAGCAACCAGCGGGAGTTAATCACAGATACGCAGTATTTT
NA	NA	TRBJ1-1	TRBV28	CASSYRVGRGRDTEAFF	TGTGCCAGCAGTTACCGCGTTGGCCGGGGACGGGATACTGAAGCTTTCTTT
TRBD1	NA	TRBJ2-1	TRBV5-4	CASSHTGTGNEQFF	TGTGCCAGCAGTCATACCGGGACAGGGAATGAGCAGTTCTTC
NA	NA	TRBJ2-3	TRBV7-2	CASSLELRASDTQYF	TGTGCCAGCAGCTTAGAATTAAGGGCTTCAGATACGCAGTATTTT
NA	once	TRBJ1-1	TRBV6-5	CASSWDWQNTEAFF	TGTGCCAGCAGTTGGGACTGGCAGAACACTGAAGCTTTCTTT
NA	once	TRBJ2-1	TRBV6-5	CASSEARNHEQFF	TGTGCCAGCAGTGAAGCGCGAAACCATGAGCAGTTCTTC
NA	NA	TRBJ2-3	TRBV28	CASSSLMWRDTQYF	TGTGCCAGCAGTTCCCTCATGTGGAGGGATACGCAGTATTTT
NA	once	TRBJ1-2	TRBV5-4	CASSLDRVNYGYTF	TGTGCCAGCAGCTTGGACAGGGTTAACTATGGCTACACCTTC
NA	NA	TRBJ2-1	TRBV6-4	CATLKLDSLIGFDEQFF	TGTGCCACCCTTAAACTAGATTCGCTTATAGGTTTCGATGAGCAGTTCTTC
NA	NA	TRBJ2-5	TRBV25-1	CASSGEGEETQYF	TGTGCCAGCAGTGGGGAAGGGGAAGAGACCCAGTACTTC
NA	NA	TRBJ2-5	TRBV7-7	CASSLDGGETQYF	TGTGCCAGCAGCTTAGATGGGGGAGAGACCCAGTACTTC
NA	NA	TRBJ2-7	TRBV5-6	CASSCRAIDCEQYF	TGTGCCAGCAGCTGTAGGGCTATAGACTGCGAGCAGTACTTC
TRBD1	NA	TRBJ2-7	TRBV9	CASSVGQGAGYEQYF	TGTGCCAGCAGCGTAGGACAGGGTGCAGGCTACGAGCAGTACTTC
TRBD1	NA	TRBJ1-5	TRBV10-1	CASSEAGGSLKRDQPQHF	TGCGCCAGCAGTGAGGCAGGGGGCTCTTTAAAAAGGGATCAGCCCCAGCATTTT
NA	NA	TRBJ2-3	TRBV5-1	CASSLGGLDTQYF	TGCGCCAGCAGCTTGGGGGGGCTAGATACGCAGTATTTT